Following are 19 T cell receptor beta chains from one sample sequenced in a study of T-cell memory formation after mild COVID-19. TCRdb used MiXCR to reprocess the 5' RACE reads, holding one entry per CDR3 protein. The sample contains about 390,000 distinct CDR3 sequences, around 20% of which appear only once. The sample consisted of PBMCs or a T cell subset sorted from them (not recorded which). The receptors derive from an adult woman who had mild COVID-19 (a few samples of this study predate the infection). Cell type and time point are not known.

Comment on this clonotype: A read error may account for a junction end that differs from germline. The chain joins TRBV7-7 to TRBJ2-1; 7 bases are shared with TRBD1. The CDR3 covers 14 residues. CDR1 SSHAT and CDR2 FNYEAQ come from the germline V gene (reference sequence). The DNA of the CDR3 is TGTGCTAGCAGCCCATCCAGACAGGGAAGTGAGCAGTTCTTC. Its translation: CASSPSRQGSEQFF.

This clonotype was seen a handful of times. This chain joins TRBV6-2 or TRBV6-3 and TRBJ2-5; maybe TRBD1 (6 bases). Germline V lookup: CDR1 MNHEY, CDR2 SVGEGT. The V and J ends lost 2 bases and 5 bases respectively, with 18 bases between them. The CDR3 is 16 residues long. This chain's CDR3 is CASSYPQQGFDETQYF. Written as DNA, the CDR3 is TGTGCCAGCAGTTACCCACAACAGGGTTTTGATGAGACCCAGTACTTC.

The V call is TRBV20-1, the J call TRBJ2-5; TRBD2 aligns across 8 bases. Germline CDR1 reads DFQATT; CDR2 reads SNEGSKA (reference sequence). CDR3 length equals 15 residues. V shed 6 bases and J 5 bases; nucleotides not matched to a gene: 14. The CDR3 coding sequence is TGCAGTGCAGCTAGCGGGCGGACTACTAGGGAGACCCAGTACTTC. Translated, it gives CSAASGRTTRETQYF.

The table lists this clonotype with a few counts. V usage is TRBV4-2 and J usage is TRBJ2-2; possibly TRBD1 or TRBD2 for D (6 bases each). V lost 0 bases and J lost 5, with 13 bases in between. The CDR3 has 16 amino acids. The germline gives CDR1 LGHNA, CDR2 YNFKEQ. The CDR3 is CASSQETGGGTGELFF. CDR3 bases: TGTGCCAGCAGCCAAGAAACCGGAGGGGGTACCGGGGAGCTGTTTTTT.

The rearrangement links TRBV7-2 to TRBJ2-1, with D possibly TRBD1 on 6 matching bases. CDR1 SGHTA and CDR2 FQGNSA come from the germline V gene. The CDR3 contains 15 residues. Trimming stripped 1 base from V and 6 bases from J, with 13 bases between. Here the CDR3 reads CASSLVVQGFNEQFF. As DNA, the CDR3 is TGTGCCAGCAGCTTAGTGGTACAGGGATTCAATGAGCAGTTCTTC.

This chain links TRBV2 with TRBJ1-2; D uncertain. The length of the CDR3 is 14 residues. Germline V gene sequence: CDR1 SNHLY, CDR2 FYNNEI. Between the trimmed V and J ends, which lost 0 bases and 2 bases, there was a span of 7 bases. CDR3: CASSEARQNYGYTF. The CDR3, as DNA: TGTGCCAGCAGTGAAGCGCGTCAGAACTATGGCTACACCTTC.

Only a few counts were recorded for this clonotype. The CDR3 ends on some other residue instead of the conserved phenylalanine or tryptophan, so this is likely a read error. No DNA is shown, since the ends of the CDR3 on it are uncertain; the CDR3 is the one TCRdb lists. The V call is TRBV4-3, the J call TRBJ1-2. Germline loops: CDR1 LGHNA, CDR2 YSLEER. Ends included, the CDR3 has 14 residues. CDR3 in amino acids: CASSQDTAAGLRFP.

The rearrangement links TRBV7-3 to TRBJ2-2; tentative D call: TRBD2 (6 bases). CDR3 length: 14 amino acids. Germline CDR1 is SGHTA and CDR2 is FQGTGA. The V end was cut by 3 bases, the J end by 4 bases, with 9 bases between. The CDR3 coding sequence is TGTGCCAGCAGCTTCGAGGGACTCACCGGGGAGCTGTTTTTT. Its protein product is CASSFEGLTGELFF.

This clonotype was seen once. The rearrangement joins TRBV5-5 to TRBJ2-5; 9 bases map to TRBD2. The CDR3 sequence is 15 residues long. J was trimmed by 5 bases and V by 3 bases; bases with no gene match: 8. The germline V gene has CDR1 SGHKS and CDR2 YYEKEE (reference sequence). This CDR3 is CASSWVREGLETQYF. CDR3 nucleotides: TGTGCCAGCAGCTGGGTGCGGGAGGGCCTGGAGACCCAGTACTTC.

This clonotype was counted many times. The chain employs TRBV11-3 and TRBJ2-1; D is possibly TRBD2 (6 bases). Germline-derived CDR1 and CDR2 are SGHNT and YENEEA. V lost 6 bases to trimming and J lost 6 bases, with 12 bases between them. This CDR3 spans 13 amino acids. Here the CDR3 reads CASRSGLTNEQFF. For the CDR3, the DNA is TGTGCCAGCAGATCCGGACTAACCAATGAGCAGTTCTTC.

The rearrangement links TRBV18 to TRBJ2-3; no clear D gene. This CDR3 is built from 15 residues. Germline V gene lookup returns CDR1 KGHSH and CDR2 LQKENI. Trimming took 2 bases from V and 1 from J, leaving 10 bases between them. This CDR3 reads CASSPVSAGTDTQYF. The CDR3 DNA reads TGTGCCAGCTCACCAGTGTCAGCCGGCACAGATACGCAGTATTTT. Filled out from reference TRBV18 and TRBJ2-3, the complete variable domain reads NAGVMQNPRHLVRRRGQEARLRCSPMKGHSHVYWYRQLPEEGLKFMVYLQKENIIDESGMPKERFSAEFPKEGPSILRIQQVVRGDSAAYFCASSPVSAGTDTQYFGPGTRLTVL.

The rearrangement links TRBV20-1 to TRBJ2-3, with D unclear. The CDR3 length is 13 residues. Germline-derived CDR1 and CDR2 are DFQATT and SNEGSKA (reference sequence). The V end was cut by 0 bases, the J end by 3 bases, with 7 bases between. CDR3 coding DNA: TGCAGTGCTAGAGATCAAGGGACAGATACGCAGTATTTT. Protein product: CSARDQGTDTQYF.

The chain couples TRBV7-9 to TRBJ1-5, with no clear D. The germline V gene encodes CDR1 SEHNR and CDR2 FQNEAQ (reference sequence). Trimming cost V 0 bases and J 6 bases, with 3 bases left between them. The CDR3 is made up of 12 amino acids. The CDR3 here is CASSLARQPQHF. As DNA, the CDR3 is TGTGCCAGCAGCTTAGCGCGTCAGCCCCAGCATTTT.

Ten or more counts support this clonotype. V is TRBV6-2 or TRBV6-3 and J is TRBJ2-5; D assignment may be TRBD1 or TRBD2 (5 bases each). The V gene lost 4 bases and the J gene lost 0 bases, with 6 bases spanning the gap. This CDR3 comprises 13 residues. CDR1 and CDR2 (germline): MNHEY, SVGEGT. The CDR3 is CASSWGHQETQYF. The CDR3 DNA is TGTGCCAGCAGTTGGGGACACCAAGAGACCCAGTACTTC.

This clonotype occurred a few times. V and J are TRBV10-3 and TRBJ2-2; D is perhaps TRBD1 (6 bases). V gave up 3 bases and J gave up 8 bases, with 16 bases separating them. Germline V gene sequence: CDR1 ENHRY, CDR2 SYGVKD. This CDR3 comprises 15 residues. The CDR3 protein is CAISEPTGPRGELFF. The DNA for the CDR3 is TGTGCCATCAGTGAACCGACAGGACCCAGGGGGGAGCTGTTTTTT.

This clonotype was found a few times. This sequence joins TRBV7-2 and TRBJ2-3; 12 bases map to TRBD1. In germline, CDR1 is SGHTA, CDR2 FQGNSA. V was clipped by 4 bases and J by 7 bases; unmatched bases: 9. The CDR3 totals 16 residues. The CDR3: CASSYGTGGLGNTQYF. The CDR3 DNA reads TGTGCCAGCAGCTACGGGACAGGGGGCTTGGGAAATACGCAGTATTTT.

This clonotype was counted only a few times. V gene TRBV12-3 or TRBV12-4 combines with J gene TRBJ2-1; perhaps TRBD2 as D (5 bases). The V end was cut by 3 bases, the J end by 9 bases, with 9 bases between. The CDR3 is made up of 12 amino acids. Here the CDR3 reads CASSFSVGEQFF. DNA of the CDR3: TGTGCCAGCAGTTTTAGCGTTGGTGAGCAGTTCTTC.

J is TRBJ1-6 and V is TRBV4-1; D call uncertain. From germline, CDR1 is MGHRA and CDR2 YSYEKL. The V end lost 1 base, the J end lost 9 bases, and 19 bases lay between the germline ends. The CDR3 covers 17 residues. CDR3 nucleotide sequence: TGCGCCAGCAGCCAAGGGCGGGCGGGAGGTACCGGTTCACCCCTCCACTTT. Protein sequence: CASSQGRAGGTGSPLHF.

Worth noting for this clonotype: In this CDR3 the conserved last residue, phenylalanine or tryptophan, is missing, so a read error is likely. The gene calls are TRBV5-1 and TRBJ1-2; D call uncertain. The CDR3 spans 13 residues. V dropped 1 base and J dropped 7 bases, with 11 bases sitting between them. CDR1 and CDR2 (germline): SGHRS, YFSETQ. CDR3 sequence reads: CASSLWENLGYTL. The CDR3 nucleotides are TGCGCCAGCAGCTTGTGGGAAAATCTTGGCTACACCTTA.